The 2 T cell receptor beta chains reported below all come from one sample, sequenced in a study of cytomegalovirus exposure and HLA in healthy donors. Profiled with immunoSEQ multiplex PCR; TCRdb holds only in-frame clones, not every one. The data hold 150,000 or so clones, with 80% to 90% observed a single time. The specimen was PBMCs. Source of these receptors: a woman under 40 in good health and CMV-seropositive.

This clone was detected a few times. The chain combines TRBV7-8 with TRBJ2-1; possibly TRBD2 for D (6 bases). Deletions cut 7 bases from V and 3 bases from J, with 16 bases between. Germline loops: CDR1 SGHVS, CDR2 FQNEAQ. This CDR3 is 15 amino acids long. CDR3 DNA: TGTGCCAGCATGTTAGGACTACCTAACTACAATGAGCAGTTCTTC. Its translation: CASMLGLPNYNEQFF.

The chain is built from TRBV27 and TRBJ1-6; D is ambiguous. The CDR3 is made up of 13 amino acids. V gave up 6 bases and J gave up 9 bases, with 12 bases separating them. Per the germline V gene, CDR1 is MNHEY and CDR2 is SMNVEV (reference sequence). This CDR3 is CASRLTSLSPLHF. CDR3 sequence (DNA): TGTGCCAGCAGGCTCACGAGTCTTTCACCCCTCCACTTT.